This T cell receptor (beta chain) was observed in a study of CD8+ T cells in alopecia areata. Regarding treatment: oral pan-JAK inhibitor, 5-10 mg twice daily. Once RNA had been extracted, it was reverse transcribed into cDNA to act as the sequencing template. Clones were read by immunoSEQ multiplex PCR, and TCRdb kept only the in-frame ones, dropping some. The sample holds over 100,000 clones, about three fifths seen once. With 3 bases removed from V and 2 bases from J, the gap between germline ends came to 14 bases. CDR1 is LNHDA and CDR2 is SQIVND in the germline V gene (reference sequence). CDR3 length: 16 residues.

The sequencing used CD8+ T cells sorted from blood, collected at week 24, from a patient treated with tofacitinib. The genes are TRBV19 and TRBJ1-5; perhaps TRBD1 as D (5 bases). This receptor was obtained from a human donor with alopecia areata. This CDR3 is CASSMGLREGNQPQHF. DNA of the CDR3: TGTGCCAGTAGTATGGGACTCCGGGAGGGCAATCAGCCCCAGCATTTT.